A single T cell receptor beta chain is shown here with its context. These data belong to a study of blood T cell repertoires in COVID-19. The overall study: The analysed material was cDNA or gDNA that came from T cells, B-cell-depleted T cells, or PBMCs.

The table came from immunoSEQ multiplex PCR; TCRdb's copy has only in-frame clones and leaves some out. The sample carries tens of thousands of clones, approximately 86% recorded once. The V gene lost 4 bases and the J gene lost 1 base, with 11 bases spanning the gap. Germline loops: CDR1 WSHSY, CDR2 SAAADI. CDR3 length: 15 amino acids. This clonotype was obtained from a man older than 75 with active or convalescent COVID-19. The specimen was peripheral blood. J is TRBJ1-3 and V is TRBV10-2, with D possibly being TRBD1 (5 bases). The CDR3 DNA is TGCGCCAGCAGTGGACAGCAAAGGTCTGGAAACACCATATATTTT. As protein: CASSGQQRSGNTIYF.